The 25 T cell receptor beta chains below were found in one sample sequenced in a study of blood T cell repertoires in COVID-19. The method was immunoSEQ multiplex PCR; TCRdb's version includes in-frame clones alone and lacks a portion of them. The table lists about 270,000 clones, approximately 82% of them singletons, with roughly 5.7% in the top ten. The sample consisted of peripheral blood. These receptors all stem from a man older than 75 with acute or convalescent COVID-19.

CDR3 DNA sequence: TGTGCCAGCAGCCATAGTTTAAACGAGCAGTACTTC. Protein product: CASSHSLNEQYF. The V and J genes are TRBV7-2 and TRBJ2-7; D ambiguous. This CDR3 is built from 12 residues. In germline, CDR1 is SGHTA, CDR2 FQGNSA. V was trimmed by 5 bases and J by 5 bases, leaving 10 bases between them.

The rearrangement links TRBV28 to TRBJ1-5; D is possibly TRBD1 (6 bases). The ends were cut back, 6 bases at V and 6 bases at J, with 15 bases in the middle. This CDR3 spans 14 amino acids. Germline V gene data show CDR1 as MDHEN and CDR2 as SYDVKM. Here the CDR3 reads CASRKAGAVQPQHF. DNA of the CDR3: TGTGCCAGCAGGAAGGCGGGGGCGGTTCAGCCCCAGCATTTT. Together with reference TRBV28 and TRBJ1-5, the CDR3 gives the full variable domain: DVKVTQSSRYLVKRTGEKVFLECVQDMDHENMFWYRQDPGLGLRLIYFSYDVKMKEKGDIPEGYSVSREKKERFSLILESASTNQTSMYLCASRKAGAVQPQHFGDGTRLSIL.

V gene TRBV27 combines with J gene TRBJ2-5; a possible D gene is TRBD2 (6 bases). This CDR3 comprises 16 residues. Trimming removed 8 bases from V and 7 bases from J, with 26 bases in between. CDR1 is MNHEY and CDR2 is SMNVEV in the germline V gene (reference sequence). The CDR3 DNA sequence: TGTGCCAGCGCGTCCCTTCCTACTAGCTATTTCGGGACCCAGTACTTC. Translated, it gives CASASLPTSYFGTQYF.

The V call is TRBV10-3, the J call TRBJ2-7; perhaps TRBD1 as D (6 bases). The CDR3 extends over 16 amino acids. The V end was cut by 6 bases, the J end by 1 base, with 19 bases between. CDR1 and CDR2 (germline): ENHRY, SYGVKD. CDR3 nucleotide sequence: TGTGCCATCAGGGTCTCCAGGGGCCTTGAATCCTACGAGCAGTACTTC. Encoded protein: CAIRVSRGLESYEQYF.

The chain has TRBV5-4 and TRBJ1-1, with TRBD1 as a possible D gene (6 bases). CDR1 SGHNT and CDR2 YYREEE come from the germline V gene (reference sequence). The V gene lost 0 bases and the J gene lost 6 bases, with 15 bases spanning the gap. This CDR3 is 15 amino acids long. The CDR3 DNA follows: TGTGCCAGCAGCTTGGCAGGGGCCATCCGCCCTGAAGCTTTCTTT. Translated: CASSLAGAIRPEAFF.

This chain connects TRBV27 to TRBJ2-2; TRBD1 aligns across 7 bases. CDR3 length: 16 residues. Trimming took 5 bases from V and 5 from J; bases not matched to a gene: 11. Germline V gives CDR1 MNHEY, CDR2 SMNVEV (reference sequence). The CDR3 region is CASSPLPGQLTGELFF. CDR3 DNA: TGTGCCAGCAGTCCGCTTCCGGGACAGTTAACCGGGGAGCTGTTTTTT.

CDR3 sequence: CASSHPRPGVAPLHF. Written as DNA, the CDR3 is TGTGCCAGCAGCCACCCCCGGCCGGGAGTCGCGCCCCTCCACTTT. The chain employs TRBV5-6 and TRBJ1-6, with D unresolved. The ends were cut back, 4 bases at V and 13 bases at J, with 21 bases in the middle. This CDR3 region has 15 residues. Germline V lookup: CDR1 SGHDT, CDR2 YYEEEE.

The J gene is TRBJ1-5, the V gene TRBV6-1; D gene uncertain. V gave up 1 base and J gave up 4 bases, with 8 bases separating them. CDR3 length: 14 amino acids. The germline V gene encodes CDR1 MNHNS and CDR2 SASEGT. CDR3 in amino acids: CASSEVSLNQPQHF. The CDR3 DNA follows: TGTGCCAGCAGTGAAGTATCCTTGAATCAGCCCCAGCATTTT.

The J gene is TRBJ2-3, the V gene TRBV18; D perhaps matches TRBD1 (5 bases). CDR1 and CDR2 from the germline V gene are KGHSH and LQKENI. CDR3 length: 15 amino acids. Trimming took off 6 bases at V and 1 base at J, with 14 bases between the two ends. The CDR3 protein is CASSAGPSGTDTQYF. The CDR3 DNA reads TGTGCCAGCTCGGCAGGGCCCTCGGGCACAGATACGCAGTATTTT.

J is TRBJ2-5 and V is TRBV3-1 (or the pseudogene TRBV3-2); 10 bases align to TRBD2. Germline V gene lookup returns CDR1 LGHDT and CDR2 YNNKEL (reference sequence). Trimming took 0 bases from V and 1 from J; bases not matched to a gene: 14. The CDR3 is 20 amino acids. CDR3 sequence reads: CASSQDRTGLAWGGQETQYF. The CDR3 DNA is TGTGCCAGCAGCCAAGACCGAACGGGACTAGCGTGGGGGGGCCAAGAGACCCAGTACTTC.

This rearrangement joins TRBV28 to TRBJ1-5; TRBD1 aligns across 9 bases. The length of the CDR3 is 15 residues. The trim removed 5 bases at V and 4 bases at J, leaving 6 bases unmatched. Germline loops: CDR1 MDHEN, CDR2 SYDVKM. CDR3 sequence reads: CASSITGTGNQPQHF. The CDR3 nucleotides read TGTGCCAGCAGTATAACCGGGACAGGGAATCAGCCCCAGCATTTT.

The J gene is TRBJ2-7, the V gene TRBV18; 7 nucleotides match TRBD2. This CDR3 is built from 15 residues. Germline V gives CDR1 KGHSH, CDR2 LQKENI. V shed 2 bases and J 5 bases; nucleotides not matched to a gene: 9. CDR3 amino acids: CASSPVAGEGHEQYF. The CDR3 DNA sequence: TGTGCCAGCTCACCAGTCGCGGGAGAGGGTCACGAGCAGTACTTC.

The chain uses TRBV5-1 and TRBJ2-2, with TRBD1 matching over 8 bases. The CDR3 covers 16 residues. Germline V gene data show CDR1 as SGHRS and CDR2 as YFSETQ. Trimming at V came to 2 bases and at J to 5 bases, leaving 8 bases not matched to a gene. CDR3 in amino acids: CASSFTGGGRTGELFF. DNA of the CDR3: TGCGCCAGCAGCTTCACAGGGGGAGGAAGGACCGGGGAGCTGTTTTTT.

This clone was detected a few times. The rearrangement joins TRBV4-1 to TRBJ2-1; TRBD2 is a possible D gene (6 bases). The germline gives CDR1 MGHRA, CDR2 YSYEKL. The CDR3 is 17 residues long. Trimming removed 1 base from V and 6 bases from J, with 19 bases in between. The CDR3 DNA reads as TGCGCCAGCAGCCAAGTCTTTCGGCGGGGAGCGCCCAATGAGCAGTTCTTC. Its translation: CASSQVFRRGAPNEQFF.

This chain joins TRBV2 and TRBJ2-7; TRBD2 aligns across 8 bases. V was clipped by 9 bases and J by 0 bases; unmatched bases: 7. The CDR3 sequence is 14 residues long. The germline gives CDR1 SNHLY, CDR2 FYNNEI. The CDR3 loop reads CASGSGGLSYEQYF. CDR3 sequence (DNA): TGTGCCAGTGGTTCGGGAGGGCTCTCCTACGAGCAGTACTTC. The complete variable domain, with remaining parts taken from reference TRBV2 and TRBJ2-7, reads EPEVTQTPSHQVTQMGQEVILRCVPISNHLYFYWYRQILGQKVEFLVSFYNNEISEKSEIFDDQFSVERPDGSNFTLKIRSTKLEDSAMYFCASGSGGLSYEQYFGPGTRLTVT.

J is TRBJ2-5 and V is TRBV6-5; tentative D call: TRBD2 (5 bases). The length of the CDR3 is 14 residues. The V gene lost 7 bases and the J gene lost 5 bases, with 17 bases spanning the gap. CDR1 is MNHEY, CDR2 SVGAGI, per germline. CDR3 residues: CASNPLAFGETQYF. The CDR3 DNA reads as TGTGCCAGCAACCCCCTAGCATTTGGGGAGACCCAGTACTTC.

The chain recombines TRBV24-1 with TRBJ2-3, with a weak D call TRBD1 (5 bases). The germline V gene encodes CDR1 KGHDR and CDR2 SFDVKD. This CDR3 comprises 13 residues. V was trimmed by 3 bases and J by 8 bases, leaving 11 bases between them. DNA of the CDR3: TGTGCCACCAGTGATGGGGCGCGGCGTACGCAGTATTTT. Amino acid sequence: CATSDGARRTQYF.

This chain uses TRBV3-1 (or the pseudogene TRBV3-2) with TRBJ2-5; D is unresolved. With 4 bases removed from V and 3 bases from J, the gap between germline ends came to 3 bases. CDR1 LGHDT and CDR2 YNNKEL come from the germline V gene (reference sequence). The CDR3 loop spans 11 amino acids. The CDR3 DNA is TGTGCCAGCAGCCGCGAAGAGACCCAGTACTTC. This codes for CASSREETQYF.

The rearrangement links TRBV4-2 to TRBJ2-1; TRBD2 matches at 10 bases. Germline loops: CDR1 LGHNA, CDR2 YNFKEQ. The CDR3 totals 16 residues. V lost 1 base to trimming and J lost 4 bases; unmatched junction nucleotides: 4. DNA of the CDR3: TGTGCCAGCAGCCAAGCGACTAGCGGGCCTTACAATGAGCAGTTCTTC. Its protein is CASSQATSGPYNEQFF.

The chain uses TRBV10-1 and TRBJ2-2; D not resolved. Between the trimmed V and J ends, which lost 0 bases and 6 bases, there was a span of 11 bases. This CDR3 has 15 residues. Germline V lookup: CDR1 WNHNN, CDR2 SYGVQD (reference sequence). In DNA, the CDR3 is TGCGCCAGCAGTGAGTCCAGAACTCGGGCCGGGGAGCTGTTTTTT. This sequence encodes CASSESRTRAGELFF.

The V gene is TRBV28, the J gene TRBJ1-2, with D possibly TRBD1 on 6 matching bases. This CDR3 comprises 12 residues. V lost 5 bases and J 8 bases, leaving 12 bases between the germline ends. The germline V gene encodes CDR1 MDHEN and CDR2 SYDVKM. Here the CDR3 DNA reads TGTGCCAGCAGTCCAGGGGCGGAAGGCTACACCTTC. Amino acids: CASSPGAEGYTF.

This clone was counted once. The chain carries TRBV4-1 and TRBJ1-5; D remains unclear. V dropped 0 bases and J dropped 6 bases, with 12 bases sitting between them. CDR1 and CDR2 from the germline V gene are MGHRA and YSYEKL. The CDR3 totals 15 residues. For the CDR3, the DNA is TGCGCCAGCAGCCAAGATAACGGGATCAGTCAGCCCCAGCATTTT. Translation gives CASSQDNGISQPQHF.

V usage is TRBV28 and J usage is TRBJ2-7; TRBD1 matches at 9 bases. The CDR3 is 13 residues long. The V gene end was trimmed by 8 bases and the J gene end by 0 bases; junction bases not matched to a gene: 2. CDR1 is MDHEN, CDR2 SYDVKM, per germline. CDR3 DNA sequence: TGTGCCAGCGGGGGACAGGGCTCCTACGAGCAGTACTTC. Its translation: CASGGQGSYEQYF.

The chain carries TRBV3-1 (or the pseudogene TRBV3-2) and TRBJ2-2, with D unresolved. Germline CDR1 is LGHDT and CDR2 is YNNKEL (reference sequence). The CDR3 length is 15 residues. With 1 base removed from V and 7 bases from J, the gap between germline ends came to 13 bases. The CDR3 spells CASSQVVAAIGELFF. Here the CDR3 DNA reads TGTGCCAGCAGCCAAGTGGTCGCGGCGATCGGGGAGCTGTTTTTT.

Concerning this clone: One end of the junction varies from germline; a read error may be responsible. Within the sample, other DNA sequences also encode this same CDR3. V and J are TRBV9 and TRBJ1-1; TRBD1 is a possible D gene (5 bases). The CDR3 runs to 12 residues. From germline, CDR1 is SGDLS and CDR2 YYNGEE. Here the CDR3 reads CASSVVDTEAFF. CDR3 DNA: TGTGCCAGCAGCGTAGTGGACACCGAAGCTTTCTTT.